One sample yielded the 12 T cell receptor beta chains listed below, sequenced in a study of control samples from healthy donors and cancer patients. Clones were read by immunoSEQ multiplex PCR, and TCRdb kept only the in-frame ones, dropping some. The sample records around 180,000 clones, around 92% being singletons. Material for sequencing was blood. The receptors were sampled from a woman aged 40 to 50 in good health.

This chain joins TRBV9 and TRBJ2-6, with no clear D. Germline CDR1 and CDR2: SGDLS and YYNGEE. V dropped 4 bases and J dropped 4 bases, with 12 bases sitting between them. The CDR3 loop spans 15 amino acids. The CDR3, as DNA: TGTGCCAGCAGCCTTTTGGGGATAGGGGCCAACGTCCTGACTTTC. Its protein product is CASSLLGIGANVLTF.

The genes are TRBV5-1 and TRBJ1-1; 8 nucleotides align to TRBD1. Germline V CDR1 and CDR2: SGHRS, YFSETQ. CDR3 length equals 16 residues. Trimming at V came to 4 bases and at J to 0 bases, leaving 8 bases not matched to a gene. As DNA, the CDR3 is TGCGCCAGCAGCCCTGACCCGACAGGGGTGAACACTGAAGCTTTCTTT. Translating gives CASSPDPTGVNTEAFF.

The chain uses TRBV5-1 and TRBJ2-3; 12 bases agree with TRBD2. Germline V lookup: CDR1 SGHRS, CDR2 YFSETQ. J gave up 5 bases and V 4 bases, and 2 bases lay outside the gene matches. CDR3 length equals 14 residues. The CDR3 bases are TGCGCCAGCAGCCCGGGACTAGCGGGAGATACGCAGTATTTT. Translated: CASSPGLAGDTQYF.

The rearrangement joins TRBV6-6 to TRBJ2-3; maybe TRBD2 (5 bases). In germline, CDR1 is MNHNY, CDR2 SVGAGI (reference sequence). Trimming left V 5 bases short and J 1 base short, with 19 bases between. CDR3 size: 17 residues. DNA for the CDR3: TGTGCCAGCAGTCTTTCCGTCGGGGTGTCGGGCACAGATACGCAGTATTTT. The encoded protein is CASSLSVGVSGTDTQYF.

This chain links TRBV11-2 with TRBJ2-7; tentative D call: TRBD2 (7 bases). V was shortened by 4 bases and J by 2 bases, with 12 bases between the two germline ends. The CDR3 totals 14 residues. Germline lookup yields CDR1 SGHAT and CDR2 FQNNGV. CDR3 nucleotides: TGTGCCAGCAGCTACGGGGGGCTGACCTACGAGCAGTACTTC. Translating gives CASSYGGLTYEQYF.

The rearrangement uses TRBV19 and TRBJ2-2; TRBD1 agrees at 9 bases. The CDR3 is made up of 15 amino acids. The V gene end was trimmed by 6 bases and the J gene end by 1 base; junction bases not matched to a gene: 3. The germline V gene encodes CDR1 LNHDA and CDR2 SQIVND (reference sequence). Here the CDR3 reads CASSRDRENTGELFF. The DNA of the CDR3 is TGTGCCAGTAGCCGGGACAGGGAGAACACCGGGGAGCTGTTTTTT.

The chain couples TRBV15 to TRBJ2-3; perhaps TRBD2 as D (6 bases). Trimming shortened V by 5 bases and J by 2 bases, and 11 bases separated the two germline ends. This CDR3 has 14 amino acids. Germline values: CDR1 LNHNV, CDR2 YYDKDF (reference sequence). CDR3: CATSSDYLTDTQYF. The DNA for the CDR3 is TGTGCCACCAGCTCGGACTACCTCACAGATACGCAGTATTTT. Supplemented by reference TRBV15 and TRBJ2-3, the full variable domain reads DAMVIQNPRYQVTQFGKPVTLSCSQTLNHNVMYWYQQKSSQAPKLLFHYYDKDFNNEADTPDNFQSRRPNTSFCFLDIRSPGLGDTAMYLCATSSDYLTDTQYFGPGTRLTVL.

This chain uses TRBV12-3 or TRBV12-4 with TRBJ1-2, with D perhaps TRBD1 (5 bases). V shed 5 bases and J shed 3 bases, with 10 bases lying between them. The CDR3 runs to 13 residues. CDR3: CASSQPGHYGYTF. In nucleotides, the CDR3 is TGTGCCAGCAGTCAACCGGGACACTATGGCTACACCTTC.

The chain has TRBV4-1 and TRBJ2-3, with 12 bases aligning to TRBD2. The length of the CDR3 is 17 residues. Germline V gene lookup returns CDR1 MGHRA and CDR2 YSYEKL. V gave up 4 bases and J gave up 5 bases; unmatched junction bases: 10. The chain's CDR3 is CASSLPTLTSGGDTQYF. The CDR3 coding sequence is TGCGCCAGCAGCCTCCCCACTCTGACTAGCGGGGGAGATACGCAGTATTTT.

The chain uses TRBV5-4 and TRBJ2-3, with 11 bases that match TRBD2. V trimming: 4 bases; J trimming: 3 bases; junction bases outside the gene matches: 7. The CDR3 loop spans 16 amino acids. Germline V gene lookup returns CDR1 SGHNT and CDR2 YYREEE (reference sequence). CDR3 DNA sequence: TGTGCCAGCAGCCGGAGACTAGCGGGGAGAACAGATACGCAGTATTTT. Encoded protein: CASSRRLAGRTDTQYF. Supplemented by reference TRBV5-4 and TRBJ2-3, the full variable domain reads ETGVTQSPTHLIKTRGQQVTLRCSSQSGHNTVSWYQQALGQGPQFIFQYYREEENGRGNFPPRFSGLQFPNYSSELNVNALELDDSALYLCASSRRLAGRTDTQYFGPGTRLTVL.

The CDR3 region has the DNA TGTGCCAGCAAAACGGGACAGCAGCCCCAGCATTTT. It encodes CASKTGQQPQHF. This chain connects TRBV27 to TRBJ1-5; TRBD1 matches at 7 bases. The CDR3 length is 12 residues. The germline V gene encodes CDR1 MNHEY and CDR2 SMNVEV (reference sequence). V was clipped by 7 bases and J by 7 bases; unmatched bases: 4.

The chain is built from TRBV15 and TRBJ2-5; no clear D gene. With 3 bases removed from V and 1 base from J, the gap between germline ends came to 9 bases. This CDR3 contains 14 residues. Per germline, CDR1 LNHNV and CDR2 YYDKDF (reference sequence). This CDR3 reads CATSSWASQETQYF. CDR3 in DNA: TGTGCCACCAGCAGTTGGGCTAGCCAAGAGACCCAGTACTTC.